This T cell receptor beta chain emerged from a study of T-cell memory formation after mild COVID-19. At the level of the study: Among the donors, TCR clusters were largely specific to each donor. Study observations and caveats: Most CD4+ clones that shrank were in CM and EM, while CD8+ ones turned up in EMRA. There was a balanced CD4/CD8 profile in clones contracting day 15 to 85, and later expanders leaned CD4+.

Worth noting for this clonotype: Its cognate antigen is unknown.

TCRdb reanalysed the 5' RACE reads using MiXCR and keeps one entry per CDR3 protein. The table shows fewer than 350,000 distinct CDR3 sequences, with more than 15% occurring only once. Germline-derived CDR1 and CDR2 are SGHDT and YYEEEE. With 3 bases removed from V and 3 bases from J, the gap between germline ends came to 13 bases. The CDR3 runs to 14 residues. The sample consisted of PBMCs or a T cell subset sorted from them (not recorded which). The chain employs TRBV5-6 and TRBJ2-7; perhaps TRBD1 as D (6 bases). This sequence originates from a man aged 18 to 29 who had mild COVID-19 (a few samples of this study predate the infection). Cell type and time point are not known. DNA of the CDR3: TGTGCCAGCAGCTACAGGGAAACAGGCTACGAGCAGTACTTC. As protein: CASSYRETGYEQYF.